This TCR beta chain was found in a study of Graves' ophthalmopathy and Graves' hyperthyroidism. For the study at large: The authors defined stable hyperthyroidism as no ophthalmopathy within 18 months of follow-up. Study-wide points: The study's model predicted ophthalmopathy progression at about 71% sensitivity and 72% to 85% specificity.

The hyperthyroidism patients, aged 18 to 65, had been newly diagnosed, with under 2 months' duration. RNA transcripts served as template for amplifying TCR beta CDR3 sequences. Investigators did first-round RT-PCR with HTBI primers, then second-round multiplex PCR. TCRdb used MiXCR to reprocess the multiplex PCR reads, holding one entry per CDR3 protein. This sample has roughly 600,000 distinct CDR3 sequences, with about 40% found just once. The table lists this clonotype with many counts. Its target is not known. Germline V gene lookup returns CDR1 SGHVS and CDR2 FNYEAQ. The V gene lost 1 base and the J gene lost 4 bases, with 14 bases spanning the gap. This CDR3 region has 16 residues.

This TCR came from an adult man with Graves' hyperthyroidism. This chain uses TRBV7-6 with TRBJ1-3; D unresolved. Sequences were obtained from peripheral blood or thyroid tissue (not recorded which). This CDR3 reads CASSLDVKSAGNTIYF. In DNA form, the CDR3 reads TGTGCCAGCAGCTTAGACGTCAAGTCGGCGGGAAACACCATATATTTT.